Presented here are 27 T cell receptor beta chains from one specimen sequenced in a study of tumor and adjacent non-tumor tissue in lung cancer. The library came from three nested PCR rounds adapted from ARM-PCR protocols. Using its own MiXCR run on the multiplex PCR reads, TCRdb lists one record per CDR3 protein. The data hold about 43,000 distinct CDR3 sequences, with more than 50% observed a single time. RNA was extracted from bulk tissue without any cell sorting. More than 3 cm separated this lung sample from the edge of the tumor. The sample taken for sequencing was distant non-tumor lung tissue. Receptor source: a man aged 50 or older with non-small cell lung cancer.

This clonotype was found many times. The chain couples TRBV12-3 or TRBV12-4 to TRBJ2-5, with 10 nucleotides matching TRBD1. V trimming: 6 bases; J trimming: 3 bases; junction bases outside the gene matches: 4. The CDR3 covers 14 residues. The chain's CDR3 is CASSSGQGEETQYF. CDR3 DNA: TGTGCCAGCAGCTCTGGACAGGGGGAAGAGACCCAGTACTTC.

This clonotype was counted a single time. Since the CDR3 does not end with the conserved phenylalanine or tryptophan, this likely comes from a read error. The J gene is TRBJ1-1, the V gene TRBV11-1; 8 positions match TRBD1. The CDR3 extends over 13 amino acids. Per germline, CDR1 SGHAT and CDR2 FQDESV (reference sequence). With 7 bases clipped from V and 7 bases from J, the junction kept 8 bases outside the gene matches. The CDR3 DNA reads TGTGCCAGCACCCCCGAGACAGGGGATGAAGCTTTCCTT. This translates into CASTPETGDEAFL.

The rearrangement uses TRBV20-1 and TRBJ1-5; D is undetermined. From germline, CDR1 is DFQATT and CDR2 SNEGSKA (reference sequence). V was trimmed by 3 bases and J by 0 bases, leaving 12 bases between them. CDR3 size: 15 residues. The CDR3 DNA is TGCAGTGCTAGCCTTATGGGGAGTAGCAATCAGCCCCAGCATTTT. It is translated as CSASLMGSSNQPQHF.

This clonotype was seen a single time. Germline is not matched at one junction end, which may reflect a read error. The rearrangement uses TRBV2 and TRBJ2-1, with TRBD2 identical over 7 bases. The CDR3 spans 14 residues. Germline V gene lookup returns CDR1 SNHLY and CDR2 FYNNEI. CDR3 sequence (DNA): TGTGCCGGCACACAGAGCGGGGTCAACAATGAGCGGTTCTTC. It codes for CAGTQSGVNNERFF.

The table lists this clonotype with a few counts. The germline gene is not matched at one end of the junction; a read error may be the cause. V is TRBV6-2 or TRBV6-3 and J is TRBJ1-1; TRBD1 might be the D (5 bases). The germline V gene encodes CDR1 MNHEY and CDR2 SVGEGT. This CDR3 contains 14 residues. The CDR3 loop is CASSHGGVSTEAFF. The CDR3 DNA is TGTGCCAGCAGCCACGGGGGGGTGAGCACTGAAGCATTCTTT.

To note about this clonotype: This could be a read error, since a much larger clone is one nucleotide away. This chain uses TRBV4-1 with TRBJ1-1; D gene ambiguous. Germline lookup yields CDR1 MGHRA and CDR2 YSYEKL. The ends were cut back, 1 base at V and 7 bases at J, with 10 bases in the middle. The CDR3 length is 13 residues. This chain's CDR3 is CASSQVVTVEAFF. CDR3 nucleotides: TGCGCCAGCAGCCAAGTTGTAACCGTTGAAGCTTTCTTT.

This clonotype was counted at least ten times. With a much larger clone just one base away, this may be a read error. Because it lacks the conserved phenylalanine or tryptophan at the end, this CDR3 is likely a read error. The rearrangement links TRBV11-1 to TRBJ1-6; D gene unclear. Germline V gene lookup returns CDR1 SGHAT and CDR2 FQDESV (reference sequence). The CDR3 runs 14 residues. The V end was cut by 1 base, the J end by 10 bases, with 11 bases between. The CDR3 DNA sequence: TGTGCCAGCAGCTTAGAGGATTTGGGCTCACCCCTCCACCTT. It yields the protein CASSLEDLGSPLHL.

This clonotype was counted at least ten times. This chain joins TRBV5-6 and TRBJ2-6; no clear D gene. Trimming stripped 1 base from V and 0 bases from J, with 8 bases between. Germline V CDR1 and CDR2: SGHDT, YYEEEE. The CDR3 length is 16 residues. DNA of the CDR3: TGTGCCAGCAGCTTGTTGGGCGGCTCTGGGGCCAACGTCCTGACTTTC. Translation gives CASSLLGGSGANVLTF.

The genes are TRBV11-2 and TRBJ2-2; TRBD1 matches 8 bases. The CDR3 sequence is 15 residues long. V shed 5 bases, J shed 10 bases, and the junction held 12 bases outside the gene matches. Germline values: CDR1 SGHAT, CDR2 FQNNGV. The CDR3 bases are TGTGCCAGCAGCCTCTCAGGGGGCGTAGCCGAGGAGCTGTTTTTT. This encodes CASSLSGGVAEELFF.

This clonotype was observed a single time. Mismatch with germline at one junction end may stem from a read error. CDR3 protein: CASSEPWNGSPFHF. CDR3 nucleotide sequence: TGTGCCAGCAGTGAACCCTGGAACGGTTCACCCTTCCACTTT. V and J are TRBV6-1 and TRBJ1-6; D call uncertain. Germline V gives CDR1 MNHNS, CDR2 SASEGT. CDR3 length: 14 amino acids.

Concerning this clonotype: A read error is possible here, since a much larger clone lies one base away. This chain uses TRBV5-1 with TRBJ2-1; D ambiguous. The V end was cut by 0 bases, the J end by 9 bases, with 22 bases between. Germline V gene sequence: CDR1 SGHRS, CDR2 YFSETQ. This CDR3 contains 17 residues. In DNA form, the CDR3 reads TGCGCCAGCAGCTTGGGACACCGGGCCATTTGGTCTGGTGAGCAGTTCTTC. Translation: CASSLGHRAIWSGEQFF.

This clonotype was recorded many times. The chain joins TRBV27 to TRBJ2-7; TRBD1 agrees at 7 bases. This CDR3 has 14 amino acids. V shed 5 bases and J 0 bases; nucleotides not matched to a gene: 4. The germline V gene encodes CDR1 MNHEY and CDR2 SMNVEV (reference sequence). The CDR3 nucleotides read TGTGCCAGCAGTGGACAGGAGAGCTCCTACGAGCAGTACTTC. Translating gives CASSGQESSYEQYF.

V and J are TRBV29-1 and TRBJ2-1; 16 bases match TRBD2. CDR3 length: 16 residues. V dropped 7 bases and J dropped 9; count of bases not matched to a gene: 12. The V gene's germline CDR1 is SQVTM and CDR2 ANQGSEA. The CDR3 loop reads CSAPQGLAGGPGEQFF. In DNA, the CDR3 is TGCAGCGCTCCGCAGGGACTAGCGGGGGGGCCTGGTGAGCAGTTCTTC.

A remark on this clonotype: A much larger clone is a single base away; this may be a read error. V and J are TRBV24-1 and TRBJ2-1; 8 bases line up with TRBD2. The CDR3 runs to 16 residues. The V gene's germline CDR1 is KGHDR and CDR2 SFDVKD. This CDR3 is CATSVLSAGAGNEQFF. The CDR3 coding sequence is TGTGCCACCAGTGTTTTGTCAGCGGGAGCGGGCAATGAGCAGTTCTTC.

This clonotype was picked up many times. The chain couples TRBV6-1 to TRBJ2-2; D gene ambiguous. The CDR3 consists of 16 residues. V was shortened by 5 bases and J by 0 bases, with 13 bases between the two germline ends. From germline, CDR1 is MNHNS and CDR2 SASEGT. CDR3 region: CASSLVGNANTGELFF. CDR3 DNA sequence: TGTGCCAGCAGTCTTGTGGGAAACGCGAACACCGGGGAGCTGTTTTTT.

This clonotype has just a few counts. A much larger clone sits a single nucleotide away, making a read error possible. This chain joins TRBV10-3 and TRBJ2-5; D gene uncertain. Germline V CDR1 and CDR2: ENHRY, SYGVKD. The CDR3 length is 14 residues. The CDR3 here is CPISESIGRETQYF. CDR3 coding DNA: TGTCCCATCAGTGAGTCGATAGGGCGGGAGACCCAGTACTTC.

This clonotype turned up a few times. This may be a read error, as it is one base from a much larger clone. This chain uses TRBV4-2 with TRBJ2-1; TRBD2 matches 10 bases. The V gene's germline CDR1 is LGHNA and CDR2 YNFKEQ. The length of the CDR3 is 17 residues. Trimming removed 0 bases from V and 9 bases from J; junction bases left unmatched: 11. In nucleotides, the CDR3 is TGTGCCAGCAGCCAAGATAGGGCTAGCGGGAGTGTCAGTGAGCAGTTCTTC. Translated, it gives CASSQDRASGSVSEQFF.

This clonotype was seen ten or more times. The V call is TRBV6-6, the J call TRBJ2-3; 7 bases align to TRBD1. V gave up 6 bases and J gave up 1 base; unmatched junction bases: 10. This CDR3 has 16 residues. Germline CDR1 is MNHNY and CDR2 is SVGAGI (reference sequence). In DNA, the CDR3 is TGTGCCAGCAGCGATCAAATCGGGACAGGCACAGATACGCAGTATTTT. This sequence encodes CASSDQIGTGTDTQYF.

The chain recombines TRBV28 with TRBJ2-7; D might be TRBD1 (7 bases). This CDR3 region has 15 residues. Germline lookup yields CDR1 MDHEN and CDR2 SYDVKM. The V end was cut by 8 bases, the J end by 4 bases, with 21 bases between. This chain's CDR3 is CASHWVRDSPYEQYF. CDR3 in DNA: TGTGCCAGCCATTGGGTGCGGGACAGCCCATACGAGCAGTACTTC.

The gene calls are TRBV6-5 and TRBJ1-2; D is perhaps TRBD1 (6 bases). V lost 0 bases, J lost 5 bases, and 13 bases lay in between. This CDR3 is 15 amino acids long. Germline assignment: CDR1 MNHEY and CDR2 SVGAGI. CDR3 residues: CASSYSTGRSYGYTF. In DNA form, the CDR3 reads TGTGCCAGCAGTTACTCCACAGGGCGAAGTTATGGCTACACCTTC.

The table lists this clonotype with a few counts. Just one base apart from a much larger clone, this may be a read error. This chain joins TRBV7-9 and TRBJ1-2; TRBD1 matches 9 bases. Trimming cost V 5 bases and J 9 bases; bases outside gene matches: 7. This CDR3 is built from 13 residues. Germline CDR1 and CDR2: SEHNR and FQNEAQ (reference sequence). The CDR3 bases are TGTGCCAGCAGCAAGACAGGGGGTGGTAGCTACACCTTC. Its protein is CASSKTGGGSYTF.

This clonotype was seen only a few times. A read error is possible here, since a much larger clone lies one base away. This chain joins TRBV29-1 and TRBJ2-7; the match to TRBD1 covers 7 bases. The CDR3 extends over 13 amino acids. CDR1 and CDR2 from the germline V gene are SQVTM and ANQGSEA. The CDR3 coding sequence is TGCAGCGTCGTCCGGGACAGCTCCTACGCGCAGTACTTC. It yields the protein CSVVRDSSYAQYF.

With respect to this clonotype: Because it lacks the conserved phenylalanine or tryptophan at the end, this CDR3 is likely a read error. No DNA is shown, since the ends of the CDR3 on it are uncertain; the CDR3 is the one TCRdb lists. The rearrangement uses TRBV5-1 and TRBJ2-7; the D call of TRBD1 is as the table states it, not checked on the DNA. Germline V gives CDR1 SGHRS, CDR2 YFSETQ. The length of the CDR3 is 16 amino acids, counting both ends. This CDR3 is CTSSLGHRDRVSEQYS.

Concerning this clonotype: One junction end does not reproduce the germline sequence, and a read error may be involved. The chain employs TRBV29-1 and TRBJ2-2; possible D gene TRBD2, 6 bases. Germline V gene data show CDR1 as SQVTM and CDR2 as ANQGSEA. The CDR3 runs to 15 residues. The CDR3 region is CSVGETRGGTEELFF. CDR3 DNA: TGCAGCGTTGGAGAGACAAGGGGAGGCACCGAGGAGCTGTTTTTT.

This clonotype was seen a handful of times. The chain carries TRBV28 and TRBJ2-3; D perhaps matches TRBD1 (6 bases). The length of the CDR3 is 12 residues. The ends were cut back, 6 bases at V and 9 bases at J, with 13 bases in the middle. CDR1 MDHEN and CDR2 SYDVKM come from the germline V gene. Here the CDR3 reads CASSRDKGTQYF. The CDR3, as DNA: TGTGCCAGCAGCAGGGACAAAGGGACGCAGTATTTT.

The CDR3 DNA follows: TGTGCCAGCAGTGAACAGGGGGAGGATTCACCCCTCCACTTT. This translates into CASSEQGEDSPLHF. The V call is TRBV25-1, the J call TRBJ1-6; 7 nucleotides match TRBD1. The V and J ends lost 2 bases and 8 bases, in that order; junction bases with no gene match: 3. The CDR3 sequence is 14 residues long. Germline CDR1 reads MGHDK; CDR2 reads SYGVNS.

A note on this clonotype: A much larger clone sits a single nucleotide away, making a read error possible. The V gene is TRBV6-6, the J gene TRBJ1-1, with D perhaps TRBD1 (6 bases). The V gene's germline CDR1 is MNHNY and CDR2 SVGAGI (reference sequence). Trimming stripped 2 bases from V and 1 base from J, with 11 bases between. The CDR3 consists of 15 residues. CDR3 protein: CASSYKGHRNTEAFF. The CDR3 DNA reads TGTGCCAGCAGTTACAAGGGACACCGGAACACTGAAGCTTTCTTT.